The rows below give T cell receptor beta chains drawn from one sample of a study of T-cell reconstitution after alpha-beta-depleted transplantation in children. Each CDR3 protein gets one entry after TCRdb re-called the PCR reads with MiXCR. This sample has about 420,000 distinct CDR3 sequences, with 9.5% to 13% found just once. Sequenced here: PBMCs from the stem cell graft donor, sampled from the stem cell graft. Receptors were obtained from a human donor who donated a stem cell graft to a child with acute myeloid leukemia. Each CDR3 is given with its conserved first and last residue. A D gene is named only where the DNA matches it firmly. Clone size is given for some rows only: seen once, a few or many times, or a class if the clone is expanded.

abundance	v_gene	d_gene	j_gene	CDR3aa	CDR3nt
few	TRBV12-3/TRBV12-4	-	TRBJ2-2	CASSFSLGPGELFF	TGTGCCAGCAGTTTCTCCCTCGGCCCCGGGGAGCTGTTTTTT
many	TRBV20-1	TRBD1	TRBJ1-2	CSAGTGLGYTF	TGCAGTGCCGGGACAGGGTTGGGCTACACCTTC
few	TRBV2	-	TRBJ1-4	CASTRGATNEKLFF	TGTGCCAGCACCCGAGGTGCAACTAATGAAAAACTGTTTTTT
few	TRBV7-8	TRBD1	TRBJ2-5	CASNRGPGRQETQYF	TGTGCCAGCAACAGGGGTCCGGGACGCCAAGAGACCCAGTACTTC
-	TRBV7-2	TRBD1	TRBJ2-7	CASTPTGGSEQYF	TGTGCCAGCACCCCGACAGGGGGTAGCGAGCAGTACTTC
many	TRBV10-3	-	TRBJ1-5	CAISETRTDSNQPQHF	TGTGCCATCAGTGAAACCAGGACAGATAGCAATCAGCCCCAGCATTTT
-	TRBV7-9	TRBD1	TRBJ1-2	CASSVLRGHGDGYTF	TGTGCCAGCAGCGTCCTCAGGGGGCACGGGGATGGCTACACCTTC
many	TRBV5-1	-	TRBJ2-1	CASSLVDSTLYNEQFF	TGCGCCAGCAGCTTGGTGGATAGCACGCTGTACAATGAGCAGTTCTTC
-	TRBV3-1	-	TRBJ1-1	CASSQGRDEAFF	TGTGCCAGCAGCCAGGGGCGCGATGAAGCTTTCTTT
many	TRBV5-1	-	TRBJ1-1	CASSRGTENTEAFF	TGCGCCAGCAGTCGCGGGACGGAAAACACTGAAGCTTTCTTT
-	TRBV14	-	TRBJ1-2	CASSQDRSRGSPGGYTF	TGTGCCAGCAGCCAAGATCGCAGTAGGGGCAGTCCGGGCGGCTACACCTTC
many	TRBV14	-	TRBJ2-7	CASSQDPRGFYEQYF	TGTGCCAGCAGCCAAGATCCCAGGGGCTTTTACGAGCAGTACTTC
few	TRBV5-1	-	TRBJ1-1	CASSLVPGSYTEAFF	TGCGCCAGCAGCTTGGTCCCGGGGTCCTACACTGAAGCTTTCTTT
few	TRBV5-1	-	TRBJ1-1	CASSLAGPTEAFF	TGCGCCAGCAGCTTGGCTGGGCCCACTGAAGCTTTCTTT
many	TRBV7-2	-	TRBJ1-6	CASSLGTMYNSPLHF	TGTGCCAGCAGCTTAGGGACAATGTATAATTCACCCCTCCACTTT
few	TRBV12-3/TRBV12-4	-	TRBJ1-5	CASSFRGRQPQHF	TGTGCCAGCAGTTTCAGGGGCCGGCAGCCCCAGCATTTT
many	TRBV4-3	-	TRBJ1-2	CASSQVLPGVNYYGYTF	TGCGCCAGCAGCCAAGTGCTTCCAGGGGTAAATTACTATGGCTACACCTTC
-	TRBV19	TRBD1	TRBJ2-5	CASSGPDRGWETQYF	TGTGCCAGTAGTGGACCAGACAGGGGTTGGGAGACCCAGTACTTC
-	TRBV10-3	-	TRBJ2-2	CAISEGLPPGTGELFF	TGTGCCATCAGTGAAGGCCTTCCGCCGGGAACCGGGGAGCTGTTTTTT
-	TRBV12-5	-	TRBJ1-1	CASGLAYTEAFF	TGTGCTAGTGGTTTGGCGTACACTGAAGCTTTCTTT
many	TRBV5-1	TRBD1	TRBJ2-5	CASSPRTGGQETQYF	TGCGCCAGCAGCCCGCGTACAGGGGGCCAAGAGACCCAGTACTTC
few	TRBV5-1	TRBD2	TRBJ2-1	CASSLVAGGNEQFF	TGCGCCAGCAGCTTGGTTGCGGGAGGGAATGAGCAGTTCTTC
-	TRBV27	-	TRBJ1-4	CASSSRQATNEKLFF	TGTGCCAGCAGTTCACGACAGGCAACTAATGAAAAACTGTTTTTT
-	TRBV12-3/TRBV12-4	-	TRBJ2-1	CASREQGVGGNEQFF	TGTGCCAGCAGGGAGCAGGGCGTAGGGGGCAATGAGCAGTTCTTC
many	TRBV20-1	TRBD2	TRBJ2-5	CSARTVAGDQETQYF	TGCAGTGCTAGAACGGTAGCGGGAGATCAAGAGACCCAGTACTTC
few	TRBV20-1	-	TRBJ2-3	CSAEGAADTQYF	TGCAGTGCAGAAGGAGCGGCAGATACGCAGTATTTT
-	TRBV12-3/TRBV12-4	-	TRBJ2-1	CASSSTLGEHYNEQFF	TGTGCCAGCAGTTCCACCCTAGGGGAGCACTACAATGAGCAGTTCTTC
-	TRBV3-1	-	TRBJ1-1	CASSQGSRLEAFF	TGTGCCAGCAGCCAAGGTTCACGGCTTGAAGCTTTCTTT
many	TRBV7-2	-	TRBJ1-4	CASSLIGQNEKLFF	TGTGCCAGCAGCTTAATCGGGCAGAATGAAAAACTGTTTTTT
-	TRBV12-3/TRBV12-4	TRBD2	TRBJ2-1	CASSPLAGAFYNEQFF	TGTGCCAGCAGTCCGTTAGCGGGAGCTTTCTACAATGAGCAGTTCTTC
few	TRBV12-3/TRBV12-4	TRBD1	TRBJ2-5	CASSYAGTGDQETQYF	TGTGCCAGCAGTTACGCCGGGACAGGGGATCAAGAGACCCAGTACTTC
few	TRBV7-2	TRBD2	TRBJ2-7	CASSAGLAGAPSYF	TGTGCCAGCAGCGCGGGACTAGCGGGAGCCCCGAGCTACTTC
few	TRBV6-5	TRBD2	TRBJ2-1	CASSYFLAGGSYNEQFF	TGTGCCAGCAGTTACTTTCTAGCGGGAGGTTCCTACAATGAGCAGTTCTTC
-	TRBV11-2	TRBD2	TRBJ2-5	CASSLYAGGVWQETQYF	TGTGCCAGCAGCTTATATGCGGGAGGGGTTTGGCAAGAGACCCAGTACTTC
-	TRBV7-9	-	TRBJ2-5	CASSLAIGTQETQYF	TGTGCCAGCAGCTTAGCTATTGGGACTCAAGAGACCCAGTACTTC
many	TRBV5-4	-	TRBJ1-2	CASSPTASYRYTF	TGTGCCAGCAGCCCTACCGCCTCGTATCGCTACACCTTC